These T cell receptor beta chains were read from a single sample in a study of early T cells in non-severe SARS-CoV-2 infection. TCRdb reanalysed the 5' RACE reads using MiXCR and keeps one entry per CDR3 protein. The sample lists over 50,000 distinct CDR3 sequences, 10% to 15% occurring once. The material sequenced was whole blood. The receptors originated from an adult who was a healthcare worker with PCR-confirmed SARS-CoV-2 infection or an uninfected control (not recorded which). CDR3s include the opening cysteine and the closing phenylalanine or tryptophan. The order of the fields is D gene, J gene, clone size, V gene, CDR3 protein, CDR3 DNA. The D gene is left open where the match is weak. Where a row states a size, it is once, few, many or the class of an expanded clone; other rows omit it.

. TRBJ1-3 . TRBV5-5 CASSFTSGNTIYF TGTGCCAGCAGTTTCACCTCTGGAAACACCATATATTTT
. TRBJ1-4 . TRBV24-1 CATVRGEKLFF TGTGCCACCGTCAGGGGTGAAAAACTGTTTTTT
. TRBJ1-2 many TRBV20-1 CSASFRGGYTF TGCAGTGCTAGCTTTAGAGGCGGCTACACCTTC
TRBD1 TRBJ2-4 few TRBV7-8 CASSLGGTGNLGKNIQYF TGTGCCAGCAGCTTAGGGGGGACAGGGAACTTGGGCAAAAACATTCAGTACTTC
. TRBJ2-3 many TRBV4-2 CASSQEASPRTDTQYF TGTGCCAGCAGCCAAGAAGCTAGCCCCCGCACAGATACGCAGTATTTT
TRBD2 TRBJ2-1 many TRBV4-2 CASSQDRTSGGVNEQFF TGTGCCAGCAGCCAAGATAGAACTAGCGGGGGGGTCAATGAGCAGTTCTTC
. TRBJ2-5 once TRBV20-1 CSARDNNPPRTQYF TGCAGTGCTAGAGATAATAACCCTCCCAGGACCCAGTACTTC
. TRBJ1-4 many TRBV7-9 CASSLGQGPNEKLFF TGTGCCAGCAGCTTAGGGCAGGGCCCCAATGAAAAACTGTTTTTT
. TRBJ2-7 many TRBV5-1 CASSSEAYRDVPYF TGCGCCAGCAGCTCGGAGGCATACAGGGATGTGCCGTACTTC
. TRBJ2-2 many TRBV9 CASSIGPFLNTGELFF TGTGCCAGCAGCATTGGACCCTTTCTGAACACCGGGGAGCTGTTTTTT
. TRBJ2-7 . TRBV7-9 CASSLDTGTYEQYF TGTGCCAGCAGCTTAGATACGGGAACCTACGAGCAGTACTTC
. TRBJ1-1 . TRBV3-1 CASSSGKNTEAFF TGTGCCAGCAGCTCAGGGAAGAACACTGAAGCTTTCTTT
TRBD2 TRBJ2-3 . TRBV25-1 CASSDPTRTSGSWQYF TGTGCCAGCAGTGATCCCACAAGGACTAGCGGGAGTTGGCAGTATTTT
TRBD1 TRBJ2-2 many TRBV24-1 CATSDPGTANTGELFF TGTGCCACCAGTGACCCCGGGACAGCGAACACCGGGGAGCTGTTTTTT
. TRBJ1-1 many TRBV12-3/TRBV12-4 CASSLDRVVNEAFF TGTGCCAGCAGTTTAGACAGGGTGGTAAATGAAGCTTTCTTT
. TRBJ1-2 many TRBV6-5 CASRQINYGYTF TGTGCCAGCAGGCAGATCAACTATGGCTACACCTTC
TRBD2 TRBJ2-2 many TRBV10-3 CATQGLAGTGELFF TGTGCCACCCAAGGACTAGCGGGAACCGGGGAGCTGTTTTTT
. TRBJ1-2 few TRBV12-3/TRBV12-4 CASSLKGGIYGYTF TGTGCCAGCAGTTTAAAGGGCGGAATATATGGCTACACCTTC
TRBD2 TRBJ2-3 many TRBV6-4 CASSPGASGGLTDTQYF TGTGCCAGCAGTCCCGGGGCTAGCGGGGGACTAACAGATACGCAGTATTTT
TRBD1 TRBJ2-7 . TRBV20-1 CSARDSGTGDEQYF TGCAGTGCTAGAGACTCCGGGACAGGGGACGAGCAGTACTTC
. TRBJ2-2 few TRBV5-1 CASSLQANTGELFF TGCGCCAGCAGCTTACAGGCGAACACCGGGGAGCTGTTTTTT
. TRBJ2-7 few TRBV27 CASSSFTGTYEQYF TGTGCCAGCAGCTCCTTTACCGGGACCTACGAGCAGTACTTC
TRBD1 TRBJ1-4 many TRBV6-5 CASRGTGLAEKLFF TGTGCCAGCAGGGGGACAGGGTTGGCTGAAAAACTGTTTTTT
TRBD2 TRBJ2-7 many TRBV12-3/TRBV12-4 CASTTSGLARHEQYF TGTGCCAGCACTACCTCCGGACTAGCGCGCCACGAGCAGTACTTC
. TRBJ2-1 many TRBV18 CASSSGRRSNNEQFF TGTGCCAGCTCATCGGGACGGAGGAGTAACAATGAGCAGTTCTTC
. TRBJ1-2 few TRBV14 CASSQDLGFYGYTF TGTGCCAGCAGCCAAGATTTAGGGTTCTATGGCTACACCTTC
. TRBJ2-7 many TRBV12-3/TRBV12-4 CASSLDRQESSYEQYF TGTGCCAGCAGTTTAGACAGACAGGAAAGCTCCTACGAGCAGTACTTC
TRBD1 TRBJ2-5 many TRBV15 CATSRDPRQGGKTQYF TGTGCCACCAGCAGAGATCCCCGACAGGGCGGCAAGACCCAGTACTTC
TRBD1 TRBJ2-3 many TRBV10-2 CASNRDRAEITQYF TGCGCCAGCAATCGGGACAGGGCGGAGATAACGCAGTATTTT
. TRBJ2-3 many TRBV6-5 CASHTRASTDTQYF TGTGCCAGCCACACCCGAGCTAGCACAGATACGCAGTATTTT
. TRBJ2-2 many TRBV29-1 CSASEWTGELFF TGTAGCGCGAGTGAGTGGACCGGGGAGCTGTTTTTT
. TRBJ2-3 many TRBV6-6 CASSYVAGQDTQYF TGTGCCAGCAGTTACGTGGCAGGGCAAGATACGCAGTATTTT
TRBD2 TRBJ2-1 many TRBV20-1 CSARDWGGSGDEQFF TGCAGTGCTAGAGATTGGGGCGGGAGTGGAGATGAGCAGTTCTTC
. TRBJ2-7 many TRBV7-2 CASSTVTGPLNYEQYF TGTGCCAGCAGCACGGTTACGGGACCGTTAAACTACGAGCAGTACTTC
. TRBJ1-1 . TRBV7-6 CASSGRGNTEAFF TGTGCCAGCAGTGGCCGGGGGAACACTGAAGCTTTCTTT
TRBD1 TRBJ2-3 few TRBV5-1 CASSLVGTDSMPTDTQYF TGCGCCAGCAGCTTGGTGGGGACAGATTCTATGCCGACAGATACGCAGTATTTT
TRBD1 TRBJ1-4 many TRBV5-1 CASQTGTDVEKLFF TGCGCCAGCCAAACCGGGACAGACGTGGAAAAACTGTTTTTT
. TRBJ2-2 . TRBV24-1 CATSDPGTLEVGELFF TGTGCCACCAGTGACCCCGGAACCTTGGAAGTCGGGGAGCTGTTTTTT
. TRBJ1-2 many TRBV28 CASSSGWYGYTF TGTGCCAGCAGTTCCGGTTGGTATGGCTACACCTTC
TRBD2 TRBJ2-3 many TRBV7-3 CASRGLAGAPRTDTQYF TGTGCTAGCAGGGGACTAGCGGGAGCCCCACGCACAGATACGCAGTATTTT
. TRBJ2-1 few TRBV11-2 CASSPTAYNEQFF TGTGCCAGCAGCCCCACTGCGTACAATGAGCAGTTCTTC
. TRBJ1-3 many TRBV6-6 CASSYPGTIYF TGTGCCAGCAGTTACCCAGGAACCATATATTTT
. TRBJ2-5 many TRBV12-3/TRBV12-4 CASSLGTPADWTQYF TGTGCCAGCAGTCTCGGGACTCCCGCGGACTGGACCCAGTACTTC
. TRBJ1-1 many TRBV7-6 CASSSGAKGDTEAFF TGTGCCAGCAGCTCAGGGGCTAAAGGCGACACTGAAGCTTTCTTT
TRBD1 TRBJ1-6 . TRBV6-7 CASSCSGQGVNSPLHF TGTGCCAGCAGTTGTTCGGGACAGGGAGTGAATTCACCCCTCCACTTT
. TRBJ2-3 many TRBV20-1 CTPRGGSTDTQYF TGCACCCCGCGGGGCGGGAGCACAGATACGCAGTATTTT
TRBD1 TRBJ1-2 few TRBV10-3 CAISESSGGLISYGYTF TGTGCCATCAGTGAGTCATCAGGGGGCTTAATAAGCTATGGCTACACCTTC
. TRBJ2-5 many TRBV5-1 CASSLGGAGQETQYF TGCGCCAGCAGCCTAGGGGGAGCGGGACAAGAGACCCAGTACTTC
. TRBJ1-4 few TRBV9 CASSGRVGEKLFF TGTGCCAGCAGCGGCAGGGTCGGAGAAAAACTGTTTTTT
TRBD1 TRBJ1-2 few TRBV11-1 CASSLKTGDPYGYTF TGTGCCAGCAGTTTGAAGACAGGGGACCCCTATGGCTACACCTTC
. TRBJ1-5 many TRBV6-6 CASSYSLSNQPQHF TGTGCCAGCAGTTACAGTCTTAGCAATCAGCCCCAGCATTTT